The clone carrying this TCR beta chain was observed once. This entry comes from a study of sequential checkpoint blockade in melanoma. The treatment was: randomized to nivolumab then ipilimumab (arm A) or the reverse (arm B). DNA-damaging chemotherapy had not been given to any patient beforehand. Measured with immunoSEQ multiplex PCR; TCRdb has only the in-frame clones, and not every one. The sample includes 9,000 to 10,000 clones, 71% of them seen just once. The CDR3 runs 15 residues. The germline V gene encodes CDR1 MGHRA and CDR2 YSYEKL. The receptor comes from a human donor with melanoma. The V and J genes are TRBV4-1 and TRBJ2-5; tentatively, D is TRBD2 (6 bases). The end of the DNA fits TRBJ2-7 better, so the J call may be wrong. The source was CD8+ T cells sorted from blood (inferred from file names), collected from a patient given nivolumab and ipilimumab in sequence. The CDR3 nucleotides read TGCGCCAGCAGCCAAGATGGAGGGGTCCCCTACGAGCAGTACTTC. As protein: CASSQDGGVPYEQYF.